This entry lists 28 T cell receptor beta chains sequenced from one sample in a study of CD8 T cells in Susac syndrome. With random hexamers, 0.5 to 1 ug RNA was reverse transcribed. TCRdb fed the immunoSEQ multiplex PCR reads into MiXCR, producing one record per CDR3 protein. The table shows 100,000 to 150,000 distinct CDR3 sequences, with around 94% occurring only once. The sequenced material came from CD4+ T cells from PBMCs. All receptors come from a human donor in good health.

The chain combines TRBV5-1 with TRBJ2-1, with D unresolved. This CDR3 region has 13 residues. Germline lookup yields CDR1 SGHRS and CDR2 YFSETQ. V shed 3 bases and J shed 9 bases, with 13 bases lying between them. CDR3 residues: CASSSGPFGEQFF. The CDR3 bases are TGCGCCAGCAGCTCCGGGCCATTTGGTGAGCAGTTCTTC. The whole variable domain, filled in from reference TRBV5-1 and TRBJ2-1, reads KAGVTQTPRYLIKTRGQQVTLSCSPISGHRSVSWYQQTPGQGLQFLFEYFSETQRNKGNFPGRFSGRQFSNSRSEMNVSTLELGDSALYLCASSSGPFGEQFFGPGTRLTVL.

The chain combines TRBV6-2 or TRBV6-3 with TRBJ2-1, with D hard to call. CDR3 length: 15 amino acids. The V end was cut by 6 bases, the J end by 12 bases, with 24 bases between. Germline V gene sequence: CDR1 MNHEY, CDR2 SVGEGT. The CDR3 spells CASRGPNGRLNGQFF. In nucleotides, the CDR3 is TGTGCCAGCAGAGGGCCTAACGGACGCCTCAACGGGCAGTTCTTC.

The rearrangement uses TRBV19 and TRBJ1-5, with a possible D match to TRBD1 (5 bases). The ends were cut back, 8 bases at V and 0 bases at J, with 11 bases in the middle. This CDR3 has 14 residues. Germline-derived CDR1 and CDR2 are LNHDA and SQIVND (reference sequence). CDR3 bases: TGTGCCAGTCTCGGGGGGGTTAGCAATCAGCCCCAGCATTTT. Protein product: CASLGGVSNQPQHF.

The rearrangement links TRBV18 to TRBJ1-5, with D hard to call. CDR3 length: 13 amino acids. Trimming shortened V by 3 bases and J by 5 bases, and 8 bases separated the two germline ends. Looked up from germline, CDR1 is KGHSH and CDR2 is LQKENI. CDR3 region: CASSPSVDQPQHF. Written as DNA, the CDR3 is TGTGCCAGCTCACCCTCCGTTGATCAGCCCCAGCATTTT.

The rearrangement joins TRBV28 to TRBJ2-5; TRBD1 might be the D (7 bases). Trimming took 2 bases from V and 5 from J, leaving 15 bases between them. This CDR3 has 15 amino acids. Germline loops: CDR1 MDHEN, CDR2 SYDVKM. CDR3 DNA sequence: TGTGCCAGCAGTTTAGGGCAGGGGGGAGTGGAGACCCAGTACTTC. Its translation is CASSLGQGGVETQYF.

J is TRBJ2-7 and V is TRBV3-1; D is unresolved. The CDR3 is 15 amino acids. CDR1 LGHDT and CDR2 YNNKEL come from the germline V gene (reference sequence). V gave up 1 base and J gave up 7 bases, with 17 bases separating them. The DNA for the CDR3 is TGTGCCAGCAGCCAAGCTTCAGAGGCCCGGGTGGAGCAGTACTTC. Amino acids: CASSQASEARVEQYF.

V is TRBV4-3 and J is TRBJ1-5; D ambiguous. The CDR3 runs 14 residues. The V gene's germline CDR1 is LGHNA and CDR2 YSLEER. Trimming cost V 0 bases and J 5 bases, with 8 bases left between them. This CDR3 reads CASSQDYWDQPQHF. For the CDR3, the DNA is TGCGCCAGCAGCCAAGACTATTGGGATCAGCCCCAGCATTTT.

About this clonotype itself: This CDR3 is missing its conserved last phenylalanine or tryptophan, likely due to a read error. Because the CDR3's place on the DNA is in doubt, the DNA is left out and the CDR3 is given as listed by TCRdb. The chain links TRBV5-1 to TRBJ1-1; whether TRBD1, the table's D call, matches the DNA was not checked. Germline CDR1 is SGHRS and CDR2 is YFSETQ. A total of 14 residues make up the CDR3, ends included. This CDR3 reads CASSLGGLNTEAFL.

V gene TRBV10-3 combines with J gene TRBJ2-6; D remains ambiguous. This CDR3 spans 18 amino acids. The germline CDR1 and CDR2 sequences are ENHRY and SYGVKD. V lost 3 bases and J 0 bases, leaving 15 bases between the germline ends. The CDR3 protein is CAISDSGFRSSGANVLTF. The CDR3 DNA is TGTGCCATCAGTGACTCAGGATTCCGCAGCTCTGGGGCCAACGTCCTGACTTTC.

The chain is built from TRBV12-5 and TRBJ1-2, with unresolved D. Trimming left V 0 bases short and J 7 bases short, with 9 bases between. Germline lookup yields CDR1 LGHNT and CDR2 FRNRAP. This CDR3 region has 13 residues. The CDR3: CASGLVHAGGYTF. As DNA, the CDR3 is TGTGCTAGTGGTTTGGTACACGCTGGTGGCTACACCTTC.

The CDR3 here is CASSFGLYRQETQYF. CDR3 nucleotides: TGTGCCAGCAGTTTCGGACTGTATAGGCAAGAGACCCAGTACTTC. This chain links TRBV6-5 with TRBJ2-5; D is possibly TRBD2 (5 bases). Trimming shortened V by 4 bases and J by 2 bases, and 14 bases separated the two germline ends. Germline-derived CDR1 and CDR2 are MNHEY and SVGAGI. This CDR3 is 15 amino acids long.

This chain joins TRBV10-3 and TRBJ1-1; D uncertain. Germline CDR1 ENHRY, CDR2 SYGVKD. Between the trimmed V and J ends, which lost 0 bases and 11 bases, there was a span of 10 bases. The CDR3 has 12 amino acids. The CDR3 region is CAISESSSRAFF. CDR3 bases: TGTGCCATCAGTGAGTCCAGTTCGAGGGCTTTCTTT.

The rearrangement uses TRBV7-9 and TRBJ2-2; no reliable D call. The ends were cut back, 5 bases at V and 6 bases at J, with 4 bases in the middle. In germline, CDR1 is SEHNR, CDR2 FQNEAQ (reference sequence). CDR3 size: 11 residues. CDR3 coding DNA: TGTGCCAGCAGCCCGCCCGGGGAGCTGTTTTTT. Its translation: CASSPPGELFF.

This chain's CDR3 is CASSLSQLETQYF. The CDR3 nucleotides are TGTGCCAGCTCACTAAGCCAGTTAGAGACCCAGTACTTC. The chain is built from TRBV18 and TRBJ2-5; no clear D. The CDR3 is made up of 13 amino acids. Trimming left V 4 bases short and J 4 bases short, with 10 bases between. The V gene's germline CDR1 is KGHSH and CDR2 LQKENI.

J is TRBJ2-5 and V is TRBV20-1, with 11 bases that match TRBD1. The CDR3 is made up of 13 amino acids. V lost 6 bases to trimming and J lost 4 bases; unmatched junction nucleotides: 4. CDR1 is DFQATT, CDR2 SNEGSKA, per germline (reference sequence). The CDR3 reads CSALGTGGETQYF. CDR3 DNA: TGCAGTGCCCTTGGGACAGGGGGAGAGACCCAGTACTTC.

The rearrangement uses TRBV10-3 and TRBJ1-5; D is unresolved. Germline loops: CDR1 ENHRY, CDR2 SYGVKD. This CDR3 comprises 13 residues. The V and J ends lost 0 bases and 7 bases respectively, with 7 bases between them. As DNA, the CDR3 is TGTGCCATCAGTGAGTCAGGGAGACAGCCCCAGCATTTT. This encodes CAISESGRQPQHF.

The chain uses TRBV27 and TRBJ2-7; D is possibly TRBD1 or TRBD2 (5 bases each). Germline lookup yields CDR1 MNHEY and CDR2 SMNVEV (reference sequence). V shed 6 bases and J shed 3 bases, with 12 bases lying between them. CDR3 length: 13 amino acids. CDR3 amino acids: CASRLGVSYEQYF. In DNA form, the CDR3 reads TGTGCCAGCAGATTGGGGGTAAGCTACGAGCAGTACTTC.

The chain links TRBV19 to TRBJ2-3; D is unresolved. The ends were cut back, 5 bases at V and 2 bases at J, with 17 bases in the middle. The length of the CDR3 is 16 residues. CDR1 is LNHDA, CDR2 SQIVND, per germline (reference sequence). CDR3 protein: CASSVHYDPYTDTQYF. CDR3 DNA sequence: TGTGCCAGTAGTGTCCACTATGATCCGTACACAGATACGCAGTATTTT.

The chain joins TRBV7-6 to TRBJ2-5; unclear D gene. CDR1 is SGHVS and CDR2 is FNYEAQ in the germline V gene. The CDR3 is 14 amino acids. Deletions cut 5 bases from V and 7 bases from J, with 17 bases between. CDR3 loop: CASSPSGRPGTQYF. In DNA, the CDR3 is TGTGCCAGCAGCCCCTCAGGACGACCAGGGACCCAGTACTTC.

The rearrangement uses TRBV7-2 and TRBJ1-6; possibly TRBD1 for D (5 bases). The V end was cut by 0 bases, the J end by 7 bases, with 7 bases between. CDR3 length: 14 amino acids. CDR1 is SGHTA and CDR2 is FQGNSA in the germline V gene. This chain's CDR3 is CASSLAGTNSPLHF. The DNA for the CDR3 is TGTGCCAGCAGCTTAGCAGGGACCAATTCACCCCTCCACTTT.

This clonotype was seen only once. The chain recombines TRBV20-1 with TRBJ1-2, with D possibly being TRBD1 (6 bases). V was shortened by 3 bases and J by 8 bases, with 13 bases between the two germline ends. The CDR3 is made up of 12 amino acids. Germline CDR1 and CDR2: DFQATT and SNEGSKA (reference sequence). The CDR3 spells CSASAGGEGYTF. CDR3 in DNA: TGCAGTGCTAGTGCCGGGGGCGAAGGCTACACCTTC.

J is TRBJ1-2 and V is TRBV11-2; 7 nucleotides agree with TRBD1. Germline V gene sequence: CDR1 SGHAT, CDR2 FQNNGV. The CDR3 totals 15 residues. V was clipped by 4 bases and J by 4 bases; unmatched bases: 9. CDR3 in amino acids: CASSSLQGEGYGYTF. CDR3 in DNA: TGTGCCAGCAGCTCGCTTCAGGGGGAGGGCTATGGCTACACCTTC.

The chain uses TRBV5-1 and TRBJ2-2, with 8 bases identical to TRBD2. Germline trimming cut 4 bases from V and 5 bases from J; bases unmatched to any gene: 7. Germline assignment: CDR1 SGHRS and CDR2 YFSETQ. The CDR3 extends over 15 amino acids. The CDR3: CASSREGGLTGELFF. The CDR3 bases are TGCGCCAGCAGCCGGGAGGGGGGCCTAACCGGGGAGCTGTTTTTT.

The chain is built from TRBV5-1 and TRBJ2-1; no definite D call. V was clipped by 0 bases and J by 13 bases, with 8 bases between them. Germline V gene sequence: CDR1 SGHRS, CDR2 YFSETQ. CDR3 size: 11 residues. Here the CDR3 DNA reads TGCGCCAGCAGCTTGGAACAGATTCAGTTCTTC. This codes for CASSLEQIQFF.

This chain links TRBV10-3 with TRBJ2-5; a possible D gene is TRBD1 (6 bases). Trimming removed 2 bases from V and 3 bases from J, with 10 bases in between. Germline V gives CDR1 ENHRY, CDR2 SYGVKD. The CDR3 totals 14 residues. In DNA, the CDR3 is TGTGCCATCAGTGAGCCCGGACAGAAAGAGACCCAGTACTTC. Its translation is CAISEPGQKETQYF.

DNA for the CDR3: TGTGCCAGCAGCTTACCGCAGGGGCGCGTCTACAATGAGCAGTTCTTC. Residues: CASSLPQGRVYNEQFF. The V gene is TRBV7-2, the J gene TRBJ2-1, with D perhaps matching TRBD1 (6 bases). Trimming shortened V by 2 bases and J by 3 bases, and 14 bases separated the two germline ends. Germline assignment: CDR1 SGHTA and CDR2 FQGNSA. CDR3 length: 16 residues. The full variable domain, with the rest looked up from reference TRBV7-2 and TRBJ2-1, is GAGVSQSPSNKVTEKGKDVELRCDPISGHTALYWYRQSLGQGLEFLIYFQGNSAPDKSGLPSDRFSAERTGGSVSTLTIQRTQQEDSAVYLCASSLPQGRVYNEQFFGPGTRLTVL.

The chain employs TRBV27 and TRBJ2-3, with a tentative D call TRBD2 (5 bases). Trimming stripped 4 bases from V and 1 base from J, with 12 bases between. The CDR3 covers 15 residues. CDR1 and CDR2 from the germline V gene are MNHEY and SMNVEV (reference sequence). The CDR3 DNA sequence: TGTGCCAGCAGTTCCCCGGCGGGCCGCACAGATACGCAGTATTTT. Translating gives CASSSPAGRTDTQYF.

The chain recombines TRBV28 with TRBJ2-7; a weak D match, TRBD2 (6 bases). The CDR3 consists of 13 residues. Trimming took 7 bases from V and 2 from J, leaving 12 bases between them. In germline, CDR1 is MDHEN, CDR2 SYDVKM. CDR3 residues: CASTTSLTYEQYF. The CDR3, as DNA: TGTGCCAGCACAACTAGCCTCACCTACGAGCAGTACTTC.